The clone carrying this T cell receptor (beta chain) was picked up one time. When the RNA was reverse transcribed, random hexamers were used with an input of about 0.45 to 1 ug. TCRdb re-derived calls from the immunoSEQ multiplex PCR reads in MiXCR, one entry per CDR3 protein. The data show under 200,000 distinct CDR3 sequences, around 95% seen once. The data originate from a study of CD8 T cells in Susac syndrome. The specimen was CD8+ T cells from PBMCs. The TCR sequence derives from a human donor with multiple sclerosis.

This chain's CDR3 is CASRLPPDTQYF. The CDR3 DNA follows: TGTGCCAGCAGGCTCCCCCCAGATACGCAGTATTTT. The V call is TRBV2, the J call TRBJ2-3, with no clear D. The CDR3 is 12 amino acids. V was pared by 6 bases and J by 4 bases, with 8 bases between. Germline loops: CDR1 SNHLY, CDR2 FYNNEI.